The 22 T cell receptor beta chains below all came from one sample that was sequenced in a study of beta chain features in type 1 diabetes. cDNA synthesis used the whole RNA isolate, giving expressed TCRB sequences. Produced via immunoSEQ multiplex PCR; TCRdb's table is partial and in-frame only. The sample has under 250,000 clones, around 26% seen once. The sequenced sample was central memory CD4+ T cells from blood. The receptors shown here come from a man younger than 40 in good health.

The chain combines TRBV19 with TRBJ2-2, with D possibly TRBD1 on 7 matching bases. This CDR3 spans 12 amino acids. Germline V gives CDR1 LNHDA, CDR2 SQIVND (reference sequence). The ends were cut back, 10 bases at V and 6 bases at J, with 12 bases in the middle. The CDR3 DNA reads TGTGCCACCCGGAGGGGGCCCGGGGAGCTGTTTTTT. Protein product: CATRRGPGELFF.

This clone was counted only a few times. The V and J genes are TRBV14 and TRBJ2-7, with 7 bases fitting TRBD1. Germline CDR1 is SGHDN and CDR2 is FVKESK. V trimming: 4 bases; J trimming: 0 bases; junction bases outside the gene matches: 6. The CDR3 loop spans 15 amino acids. Written as DNA, the CDR3 is TGTGCCAGCAGCCCTGGGACAGTCCGCTCCTACGAGCAGTACTTC. Residues: CASSPGTVRSYEQYF.

This chain uses TRBV5-6 with TRBJ2-5; D possibly uses TRBD1 or TRBD2 (6 bases each). The CDR3 totals 18 residues. Trimming removed 3 bases at V and 1 base at J, with 22 bases between. Germline CDR1 and CDR2: SGHDT and YYEEEE. CDR3 nucleotide sequence: TGTGCCAGCAGCTCCAGCATGATGGGGGGCGCGGCCCAAGAGACCCAGTACTTC. Protein: CASSSSMMGGAAQETQYF. The full variable domain, with the rest looked up from reference TRBV5-6 and TRBJ2-5, is DAGVTQSPTHLIKTRGQQVTLRCSPKSGHDTVSWYQQALGQGPQFIFQYYEEEERQRGNFPDRFSGHQFPNYSSELNVNALLLGDSALYLCASSSSMMGGAAQETQYFGPGTRLLVL.

This clone was counted only a few times. J is TRBJ1-1 and V is TRBV14, with D unresolved. V was trimmed by 4 bases and J by 1 base, leaving 7 bases between them. The CDR3 covers 13 residues. Germline V lookup: CDR1 SGHDN, CDR2 FVKESK. The CDR3 DNA is TGTGCCAGCAGCCCACAGAAGAACACTGAAGCTTTCTTT. Translated, it gives CASSPQKNTEAFF. The full variable domain, with the rest looked up from reference TRBV14 and TRBJ1-1, is EAGVTQFPSHSVIEKGQTVTLRCDPISGHDNLYWYRRVMGKEIKFLLHFVKESKQDESGMPNNRFLAERTGGTYSTLKVQPAELEDSGVYFCASSPQKNTEAFFGQGTRLTVV.

With regard to this clone: This may come from a read error, since a much larger clone is one base off. The same CDR3 arises from other DNA sequences in this sample as well. The V call is TRBV2, the J call TRBJ2-7; D gene ambiguous. V was trimmed by 6 bases and J by 0 bases, leaving 3 bases between them. CDR3 size: 11 residues. Germline CDR1 and CDR2: SNHLY and FYNNEI. The CDR3 spells CASSLSYEQYF. CDR3 DNA: TGTGCCAGCAGCCTCTCCTACGAGCAGTACTTC. The full variable domain, rest sourced from reference TRBV2 and TRBJ2-7, is EPEVTQTPSHQVTQMGQEVILRCVPISNHLYFYWYRQILGQKVEFLVSFYNNEISEKSEIFDDQFSVERPDGSNFTLKIRSTKLEDSAMYFCASSLSYEQYFGPGTRLTVT.

The rearrangement uses TRBV7-2 and TRBJ1-6, with 8 nucleotides matching TRBD1. Trimming at V came to 5 bases and at J to 9 bases, leaving 9 bases not matched to a gene. CDR1 is SGHTA, CDR2 FQGNSA, per germline. There are 15 residues in the CDR3. The CDR3 DNA reads as TGTGCCAGCAGCAGCGAACAGGGGGGAACTTCACCCCTCCACTTT. Translated, it gives CASSSEQGGTSPLHF.

There are a few counts of this clone. CDR3 sequence: CSASVQAEAFF. CDR3 bases: TGCAGTGCTAGTGTGCAGGCTGAAGCTTTCTTT. V gene TRBV20-1 combines with J gene TRBJ1-1; D gene uncertain. The CDR3 loop spans 11 amino acids. With 3 bases removed from V and 6 bases from J, the gap between germline ends came to 8 bases. In germline, CDR1 is DFQATT, CDR2 SNEGSKA (reference sequence).

The CDR3 DNA is TGTGCCATCGGGACACCGGCCTACAATGAGCAGTTCTTC. Amino acids: CAIGTPAYNEQFF. The chain recombines TRBV28 with TRBJ2-1; a possible D gene is TRBD1 (6 bases). The V end lost 10 bases, the J end lost 2 bases, and 12 bases lay between the germline ends. This CDR3 is 13 amino acids long. Germline CDR1 reads MDHEN; CDR2 reads SYDVKM.

This clone turned up a few times. This chain joins TRBV30 and TRBJ2-5; tentative D call: TRBD1 (6 bases). The CDR3 is 13 residues long. Germline V gene sequence: CDR1 GTSNPN, CDR2 SVGIG (reference sequence). The germline V and J ends were trimmed by 0 bases and 5 bases, with 10 bases remaining between them. In nucleotides, the CDR3 is TGTGCCTGGAGTGTGGCAGGGGTCGAGACCCAGTACTTC. Residues: CAWSVAGVETQYF.

A few counts support this clone. The chain uses TRBV15 and TRBJ1-2; TRBD1 matches at 8 bases. This CDR3 has 13 residues. V lost 5 bases to trimming and J lost 14 bases; unmatched junction nucleotides: 13. CDR1 and CDR2 from the germline V gene are LNHNV and YYDKDF (reference sequence). CDR3: CATSALGTGELTF. The CDR3 region has the DNA TGTGCCACCAGCGCCCTAGGGACAGGCGAACTAACCTTC.

This clone has more than one count but fewer than ten. This sequence joins TRBV7-2 and TRBJ2-3; D is uncertain. CDR3 length equals 13 residues. Trimming took 2 bases from V and 8 from J, leaving 11 bases between them. Germline CDR1 is SGHTA and CDR2 is FQGNSA. Written as DNA, the CDR3 is TGTGCCAGCAGCTTATCGGCCCAGGCTACGCAGTATTTT. It specifies CASSLSAQATQYF.

In this sample, this clone turned up a few times. The chain carries TRBV4-2 and TRBJ2-1, with D tentatively TRBD1 or TRBD2 (5 bases each). Germline CDR1 and CDR2: LGHNA and YNFKEQ. This CDR3 has 13 amino acids. Trimming took 0 bases from V and 11 from J, leaving 11 bases between them. The CDR3 region is CASSQELRGQQFF. The CDR3 DNA follows: TGTGCCAGCAGCCAAGAATTGAGGGGCCAGCAGTTCTTC.

The chain uses TRBV5-8 and TRBJ2-5; 8 nucleotides line up with TRBD1. The germline V gene has CDR1 SGHTS and CDR2 YDEGEE. Trimming removed 4 bases from V and 2 bases from J; junction bases left unmatched: 10. The CDR3 contains 16 residues. The CDR3 region has the DNA TGTGCCAGCAGCCCGGGACAGGCAGGGGGACAAGAGACCCAGTACTTC. Protein: CASSPGQAGGQETQYF.

The CDR3 sequence is CASSSSRGELFF. The CDR3 DNA follows: TGTGCCAGCAGTTCTTCTAGGGGGGAGCTGTTTTTT. The gene calls are TRBV6-5 and TRBJ2-2; D gene unclear. Germline V lookup: CDR1 MNHEY, CDR2 SVGAGI. Trimming left V 4 bases short and J 8 bases short, with 8 bases between. The CDR3 runs 12 residues.

The chain recombines TRBV18 with TRBJ2-1, with 9 bases that match TRBD1. V trimming: 5 bases; J trimming: 2 bases; junction bases outside the gene matches: 7. This CDR3 comprises 16 residues. Germline V lookup: CDR1 KGHSH, CDR2 LQKENI. CDR3 sequence reads: CASSAGTGPTYNEQFF. The CDR3 DNA follows: TGTGCCAGCTCAGCTGGGACAGGGCCCACCTACAATGAGCAGTTCTTC. Using reference TRBV18 and TRBJ2-1 for the parts outside the CDR3, the full variable domain is NAGVMQNPRHLVRRRGQEARLRCSPMKGHSHVYWYRQLPEEGLKFMVYLQKENIIDESGMPKERFSAEFPKEGPSILRIQQVVRGDSAAYFCASSAGTGPTYNEQFFGPGTRLTVL.

This clone was detected only a few times. This chain joins TRBV21-1 and TRBJ1-5. TRBV21-1 is tagged as a pseudogene. The CDR3 runs 15 residues. CDR3 DNA: TGTGCCAGCAGCATAGACTTAGACAGCAATCAGCCCCAGCATTTT. It specifies CASSIDLDSNQPQHF.

The chain carries TRBV7-9 and TRBJ2-7, with 7 bases that match TRBD1. This CDR3 region has 13 residues. V was pared by 6 bases and J by 0 bases, with 2 bases of the junction left unmatched. Looked up from germline, CDR1 is SEHNR and CDR2 is FQNEAQ (reference sequence). The CDR3 is CASRRDSSYEQYF. The CDR3 bases are TGTGCCAGCAGACGGGACAGCTCCTACGAGCAGTACTTC.

This clone has ten or more counts. The rearrangement joins TRBV7-9 to TRBJ1-2, with a tentative D call TRBD1 (6 bases). V lost 3 bases, J lost 4 bases, and 9 bases lay in between. CDR1 SEHNR and CDR2 FQNEAQ come from the germline V gene (reference sequence). This CDR3 has 13 amino acids. The CDR3 nucleotides are TGTGCCAGCAGCTTCCTGGACAGCTATGGCTACACCTTC. Residues: CASSFLDSYGYTF.

This clone was detected only a few times. This chain uses TRBV6-1 with TRBJ2-1; no clear D gene. The CDR3 runs to 15 residues. Trimming left V 4 bases short and J 5 bases short, with 15 bases between. CDR1 and CDR2 from the germline V gene are MNHNS and SASEGT. The CDR3 loop is CASSGTSLGNNEQFF. CDR3 coding DNA: TGTGCCAGCAGTGGGACCTCCCTGGGGAACAATGAGCAGTTCTTC.

The J gene is TRBJ1-1, the V gene TRBV2; 9 nucleotides line up with TRBD1. Trimming cost V 6 bases and J 3 bases; bases outside gene matches: 8. Germline V gene sequence: CDR1 SNHLY, CDR2 FYNNEI. This CDR3 has 15 amino acids. CDR3 DNA: TGTGCCAGCAGCCTACAGGGGGCTGGGGACACTGAAGCTTTCTTT. Its translation is CASSLQGAGDTEAFF.

The chain combines TRBV6-1 with TRBJ1-1; TRBD1 might be the D (5 bases). The V and J ends lost 3 bases and 6 bases respectively, with 11 bases between them. CDR1 MNHNS and CDR2 SASEGT come from the germline V gene. CDR3 length: 13 amino acids. The chain's CDR3 is CASSEVGLAEAFF. As DNA, the CDR3 is TGTGCCAGCAGTGAGGTGGGACTCGCTGAAGCTTTCTTT.

This clone was seen only a few times. The chain joins TRBV29-1 to TRBJ1-2, with D maybe TRBD1 (6 bases). V gave up 3 bases and J gave up 8 bases, with 25 bases separating them. From germline, CDR1 is SQVTM and CDR2 ANQGSEA. This CDR3 spans 16 amino acids. The CDR3 here is CSVDAIPSGVWRGYTF. The CDR3 nucleotides are TGCAGCGTTGACGCCATCCCATCAGGGGTATGGCGAGGCTACACCTTC. The whole variable domain, filled in from reference TRBV29-1 and TRBJ1-2, reads SAVISQKPSRDICQRGTSLTIQCQVDSQVTMMFWYRQQPGQSLTLIATANQGSEATYESGFVIDKFPISRPNLTFSTLTVSNMSPEDSSIYLCSVDAIPSGVWRGYTFGSGTRLTVV.